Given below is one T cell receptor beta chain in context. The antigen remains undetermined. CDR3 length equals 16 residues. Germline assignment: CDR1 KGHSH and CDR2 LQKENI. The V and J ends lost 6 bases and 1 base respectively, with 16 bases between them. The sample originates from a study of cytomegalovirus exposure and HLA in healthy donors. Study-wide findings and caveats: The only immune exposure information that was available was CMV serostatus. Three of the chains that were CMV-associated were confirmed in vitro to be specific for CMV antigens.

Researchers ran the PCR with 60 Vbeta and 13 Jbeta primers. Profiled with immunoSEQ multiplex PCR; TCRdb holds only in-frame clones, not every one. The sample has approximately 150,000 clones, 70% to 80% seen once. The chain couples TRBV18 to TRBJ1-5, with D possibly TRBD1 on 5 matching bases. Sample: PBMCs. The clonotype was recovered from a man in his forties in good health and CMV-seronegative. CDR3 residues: CASSAQAPGSNQPQHF. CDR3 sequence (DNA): TGTGCCAGCTCGGCACAGGCCCCAGGGAGCAATCAGCCCCAGCATTTT. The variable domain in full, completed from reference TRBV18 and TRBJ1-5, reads NAGVMQNPRHLVRRRGQEARLRCSPMKGHSHVYWYRQLPEEGLKFMVYLQKENIIDESGMPKERFSAEFPKEGPSILRIQQVVRGDSAAYFCASSAQAPGSNQPQHFGDGTRLSIL.